The 18 T cell receptor beta chains below all came from one sample that was sequenced in a study of cytomegalovirus exposure and HLA in healthy donors. The study ran its PCR with 60 Vbeta and 13 Jbeta primers. Clones were sequenced by immunoSEQ multiplex PCR, and TCRdb holds only the in-frame ones, with some missing. Across about 170,000 clones, the top ten clones capture 1% to 1.5% of the sample. Sequenced: PBMCs. These receptors were collected from a woman aged 60 to 75 in good health and CMV-seronegative.

V and J are TRBV23-1 and TRBJ2-7, with 7 bases matching TRBD1. TRBV23-1 is an ORF, and what it does is uncertain. This CDR3 is 15 amino acids long. Trimming removed 0 bases from V and 3 bases from J; junction bases left unmatched: 5. The CDR3 nucleotides are TGCGCCAGCAGTCAATCGACAGGGACCAACTACGAGCAGTACTTC. This encodes CASSQSTGTNYEQYF.

The V gene is TRBV18, the J gene TRBJ1-5; the D is unclear. In germline, CDR1 is KGHSH, CDR2 LQKENI. V gave up 1 base and J gave up 4 bases, with 17 bases separating them. The CDR3 covers 17 residues. The CDR3: CASSPLPASLVNQPQHF. CDR3 sequence (DNA): TGTGCCAGCTCACCACTGCCAGCGTCACTAGTTAATCAGCCCCAGCATTTT.

About this clone itself: One end of the junction fails to match germline, which may point to a read error. The rearrangement links TRBV29-1 to TRBJ2-7; 7 positions match TRBD1. Germline-derived CDR1 and CDR2 are SQVTM and ANQGSEA. This CDR3 comprises 14 residues. CDR3: CSVQEQGWVYEQYF. The CDR3 DNA reads TGCAGCGTTCAAGAACAGGGGTGGGTCTACGAGCAGTACTTC.

This rearrangement joins TRBV7-9 to TRBJ1-1, with D perhaps matching TRBD1 (6 bases). Trimming cost V 5 bases and J 4 bases, with 17 bases left between them. This CDR3 has 15 residues. The germline V gene has CDR1 SEHNR and CDR2 FQNEAQ (reference sequence). CDR3 loop: CASSLLGGAGTEAFF. CDR3 nucleotides: TGTGCCAGCAGCCTCCTCGGGGGGGCGGGCACTGAAGCTTTCTTT.

CDR3 DNA sequence: TGTGCCAGCAGCGATAGGGGGACAGATACGCAGTATTTT. It is translated as CASSDRGTDTQYF. The chain carries TRBV11-1 and TRBJ2-3; maybe TRBD1 (6 bases). In germline, CDR1 is SGHAT, CDR2 FQDESV (reference sequence). The V end was cut by 5 bases, the J end by 3 bases, with 9 bases between. CDR3 size: 13 residues.

The chain uses TRBV10-2 and TRBJ2-3; 8 bases fit TRBD2. Germline CDR1 and CDR2: WSHSY and SAAADI. The CDR3 extends over 16 amino acids. The ends lost 4 bases at V and 0 bases at J; junction bases unmatched: 6. The CDR3 here is CASSGGGGLSTDTQYF. CDR3 nucleotides: TGCGCCAGCAGTGGGGGCGGGGGGCTTAGCACAGATACGCAGTATTTT.

This chain links TRBV6-5 with TRBJ2-7; weak D call: TRBD1 (5 bases). Germline V CDR1 and CDR2: MNHEY, SVGAGI. Trimming stripped 6 bases from V and 3 bases from J, with 15 bases between. The CDR3 contains 14 residues. The CDR3 is CASRISQGGYEQYF. The CDR3 DNA follows: TGTGCCAGCAGAATATCCCAGGGCGGCTACGAGCAGTACTTC.

The chain carries TRBV7-9 and TRBJ1-1, with a possible D match to TRBD1 (6 bases). The V gene's germline CDR1 is SEHNR and CDR2 FQNEAQ (reference sequence). Trimming removed 5 bases from V and 7 bases from J, with 20 bases in between. The CDR3 has 15 residues. This CDR3 is CASSNPGHLSNEAFF. Here the CDR3 DNA reads TGTGCCAGCAGCAACCCGGGACATTTGTCTAATGAAGCTTTCTTT.

V is TRBV29-1 and J is TRBJ2-1; a possible D gene is TRBD1 (8 bases). Trimming shortened V by 3 bases and J by 3 bases, and 15 bases separated the two germline ends. This CDR3 is built from 15 residues. Looked up from germline, CDR1 is SQVTM and CDR2 is ANQGSEA. In nucleotides, the CDR3 is TGCAGCGTTGAGGGGGGGACAGGACTCTACAATGAGCAGTTCTTC. Amino acid sequence: CSVEGGTGLYNEQFF.

V is TRBV7-7 and J is TRBJ2-7, with 13 bases fitting TRBD2. Germline V lookup: CDR1 SSHAT, CDR2 FNYEAQ (reference sequence). The CDR3 contains 18 residues. Unmatched junction bases numbered 15, after V lost 5 bases and J lost 5 bases. The CDR3 nucleotides read TGTGCCAGCAGCCCATCCCCCTGGACTAGCGGGAGTATCCACGAGCAGTACTTC. This sequence encodes CASSPSPWTSGSIHEQYF.

The rearrangement joins TRBV5-1 to TRBJ1-1; maybe TRBD1 (5 bases). CDR3 length: 14 amino acids. The V end lost 0 bases, the J end lost 1 base, and 7 bases lay between the germline ends. CDR1 and CDR2 (germline): SGHRS, YFSETQ. This CDR3 is CASSLARENTEAFF. CDR3 nucleotides: TGCGCCAGCAGCTTGGCCAGGGAGAACACTGAAGCTTTCTTT.

The chain recombines TRBV10-1 with TRBJ2-7; a possible D gene is TRBD2 (5 bases). The CDR3 spans 13 residues. The V end was cut by 5 bases, the J end by 1 base, with 9 bases between. The germline V gene has CDR1 WNHNN and CDR2 SYGVQD (reference sequence). For the CDR3, the DNA is TGCGCCAGCAGTCGCGGGCCGTCCTACGAGCAGTACTTC. Its translation is CASSRGPSYEQYF.

This chain uses TRBV5-1 with TRBJ2-7; D perhaps matches TRBD2 (6 bases). This CDR3 is 15 amino acids long. The V gene lost 2 bases and the J gene lost 3 bases, with 15 bases spanning the gap. Germline CDR1 is SGHRS and CDR2 is YFSETQ. The CDR3 is CASSFGPGLSYEQYF. As DNA, the CDR3 is TGCGCCAGCAGCTTCGGACCAGGACTAAGCTACGAGCAGTACTTC.

The chain has TRBV5-1 and TRBJ2-3, with a tentative D call TRBD2 (6 bases). The germline V and J ends were trimmed by 3 bases and 3 bases, with 14 bases remaining between them. This CDR3 is built from 15 residues. The germline CDR1 and CDR2 sequences are SGHRS and YFSETQ. DNA of the CDR3: TGCGCCAGCAGCTCGGGAGACGCGAAGACAGATACGCAGTATTTT. Residues: CASSSGDAKTDTQYF.

The genes are TRBV5-4 and TRBJ2-2; 9 bases map to TRBD1. The V gene end was trimmed by 0 bases and the J gene end by 7 bases; junction bases not matched to a gene: 4. The CDR3 runs to 15 residues. The germline gives CDR1 SGHNT, CDR2 YYREEE (reference sequence). CDR3 bases: TGTGCCAGCAGCTTGGTACAGGGGGCTAGCGGGGAGCTGTTTTTT. Encoded protein: CASSLVQGASGELFF.

The chain recombines TRBV5-4 with TRBJ2-2, with 7 positions matching TRBD1. V lost 2 bases, J lost 3 bases, and 4 bases stayed unmatched. The CDR3 has 15 residues. Germline values: CDR1 SGHNT, CDR2 YYREEE (reference sequence). The CDR3 coding sequence is TGTGCCAGCAGCTTCTCACAGGGGTACACCGGGGAGCTGTTTTTT. Its translation is CASSFSQGYTGELFF. Looking up the rest from reference TRBV5-4 and TRBJ2-2 gives the full variable domain: ETGVTQSPTHLIKTRGQQVTLRCSSQSGHNTVSWYQQALGQGPQFIFQYYREEENGRGNFPPRFSGLQFPNYSSELNVNALELDDSALYLCASSFSQGYTGELFFGEGSRLTVL.

The genes are TRBV7-6 and TRBJ1-1; D not resolved. The germline V gene has CDR1 SGHVS and CDR2 FNYEAQ. This CDR3 has 13 residues. V lost 5 bases and J 0 bases, leaving 7 bases between the germline ends. The CDR3 region is CASSADLNTEAFF. Written as DNA, the CDR3 is TGTGCCAGCAGCGCGGACTTGAACACTGAAGCTTTCTTT.

The chain combines TRBV10-2 with TRBJ2-1; 7 positions agree with TRBD2. After removal of 8 bases from V and 4 bases from J, the junction contained 11 bases not matched to a gene. Looked up from germline, CDR1 is WSHSY and CDR2 is SAAADI. The CDR3 extends over 15 amino acids. The CDR3 region is CASDEGSGPYNEQFF. The CDR3 region has the DNA TGCGCCAGCGACGAGGGTAGCGGGCCGTACAATGAGCAGTTCTTC.